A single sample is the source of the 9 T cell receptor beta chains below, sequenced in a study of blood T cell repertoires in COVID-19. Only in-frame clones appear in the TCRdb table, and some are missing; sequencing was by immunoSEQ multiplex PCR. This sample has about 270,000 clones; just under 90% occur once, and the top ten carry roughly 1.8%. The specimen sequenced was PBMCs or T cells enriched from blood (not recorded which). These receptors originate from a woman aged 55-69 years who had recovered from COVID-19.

The chain's CDR3 is CASSSLTDTYGYTF. As DNA, the CDR3 is TGCGCCAGCAGCTCCCTGACAGACACCTATGGCTACACCTTC. The rearrangement joins TRBV5-1 to TRBJ1-2; D is perhaps TRBD1 (5 bases). The CDR3 has 14 residues. Trimming took 3 bases from V and 4 from J, leaving 13 bases between them. CDR1 and CDR2 (germline): SGHRS, YFSETQ.

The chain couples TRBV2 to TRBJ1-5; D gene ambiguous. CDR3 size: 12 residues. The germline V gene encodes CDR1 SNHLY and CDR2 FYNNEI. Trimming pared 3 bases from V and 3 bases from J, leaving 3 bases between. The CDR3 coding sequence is TGTGCCAGCAGTGACAACAATCAGCCCCAGCATTTT. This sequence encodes CASSDNNQPQHF.

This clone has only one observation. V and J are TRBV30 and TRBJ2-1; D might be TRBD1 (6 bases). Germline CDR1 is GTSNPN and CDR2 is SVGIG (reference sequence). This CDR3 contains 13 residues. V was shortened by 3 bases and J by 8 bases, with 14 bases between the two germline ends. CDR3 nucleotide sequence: TGTGCCTGGAGCACCCGCGACAGGCATGAGCAGTTCTTC. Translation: CAWSTRDRHEQFF.

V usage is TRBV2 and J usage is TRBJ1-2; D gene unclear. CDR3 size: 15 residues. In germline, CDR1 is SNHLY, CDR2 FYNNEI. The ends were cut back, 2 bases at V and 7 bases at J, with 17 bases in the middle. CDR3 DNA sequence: TGTGCCAGCAGTGAACGTAGGGAGTTTCCGCGTGGCTACACCTTC. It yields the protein CASSERREFPRGYTF.

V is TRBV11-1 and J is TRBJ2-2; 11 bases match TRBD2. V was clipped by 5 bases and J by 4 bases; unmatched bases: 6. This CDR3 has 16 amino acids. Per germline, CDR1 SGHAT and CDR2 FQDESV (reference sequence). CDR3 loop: CASSLLAGEFTGELFF. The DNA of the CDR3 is TGTGCCAGCAGCCTACTAGCGGGAGAGTTCACCGGGGAGCTGTTTTTT.

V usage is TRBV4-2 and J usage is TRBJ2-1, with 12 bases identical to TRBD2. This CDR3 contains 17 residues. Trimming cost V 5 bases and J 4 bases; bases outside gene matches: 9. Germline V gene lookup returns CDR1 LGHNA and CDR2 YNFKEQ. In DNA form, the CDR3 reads TGTGCCAGCAGCAAACGGACTAGCGGGGCCTCTTACAATGAGCAGTTCTTC. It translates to CASSKRTSGASYNEQFF.

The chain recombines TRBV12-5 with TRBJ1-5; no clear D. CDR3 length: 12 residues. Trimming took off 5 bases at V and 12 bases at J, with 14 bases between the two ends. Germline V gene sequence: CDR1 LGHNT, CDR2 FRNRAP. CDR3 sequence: CASGPDKLLQHF. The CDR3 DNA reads TGTGCTAGTGGTCCAGACAAGTTGCTCCAGCATTTT.

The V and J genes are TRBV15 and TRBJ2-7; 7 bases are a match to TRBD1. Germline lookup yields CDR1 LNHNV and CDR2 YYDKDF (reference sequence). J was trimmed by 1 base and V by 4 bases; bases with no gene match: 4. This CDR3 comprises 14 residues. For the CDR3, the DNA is TGTGCCACCAGCACCCGGGACAGTTCCTACGAGCAGTACTTC. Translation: CATSTRDSSYEQYF.

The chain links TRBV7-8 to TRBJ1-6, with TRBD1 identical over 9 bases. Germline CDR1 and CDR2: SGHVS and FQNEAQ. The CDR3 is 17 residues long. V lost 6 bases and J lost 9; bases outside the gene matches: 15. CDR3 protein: CASRPRDRAAVGSPLHF. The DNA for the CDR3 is TGTGCCAGCAGGCCTAGGGACAGGGCGGCGGTTGGTTCACCCCTCCACTTT.